This T cell receptor (beta chain) was sequenced in a study of shared clonotypes between healthy human individuals. Study details: CD4 naive cells filled three plates per donor, CD4 memory three, CD8 naive two and CD8 memory one.

Genomic DNA of each subset was evenly split across several immunoSEQ plates. Libraries were prepared by immunoSEQ multiplex PCR; TCRdb keeps only in-frame clonotypes and omits some of them. The sample comprises some 980,000 clones, more than 75% of which are singletons, and 1.5% rests with the top ten. On this clone itself: The target antigen is unknown.

Study results and limitations: A few donors had about 5% of their naive CD4 clonotypes in common. Generation probabilities were higher for clonotypes shared across all four sorted-subset donors than for unshared ones.

Germline values: CDR1 MDHEN, CDR2 SYDVKM. After removal of 6 bases from V and 1 base from J, the junction contained 11 bases not matched to a gene. CDR3 size: 17 residues. Sequenced input: memory CD4+ T cells sorted from blood. Stated subset: CD45RA-negative fraction. This chain links TRBV28 with TRBJ1-5, with 8 bases aligning to TRBD1. This clonotype was sampled from a man younger than 35 in good health. The CDR3 spells CASRPTPGTGSNQPQHF. CDR3 nucleotide sequence: TGTGCCAGCAGGCCCACCCCGGGGACAGGCAGCAATCAGCCCCAGCATTTT. The full variable domain, with the rest looked up from reference TRBV28 and TRBJ1-5, is DVKVTQSSRYLVKRTGEKVFLECVQDMDHENMFWYRQDPGLGLRLIYFSYDVKMKEKGDIPEGYSVSREKKERFSLILESASTNQTSMYLCASRPTPGTGSNQPQHFGDGTRLSIL.